These 32 T cell receptor beta chains share one sample of origin, sequenced in a study of monozygotic twins with inflammatory bowel disease (dated by TCRdb to between 2018 and 2021). To prepare the library, 5' RACE was applied. TCRdb lists the instrument as Illumina HiSeq 2500. TCRdb reprocessed the reads and assigns one entry to each CDR3 protein sequence, leaving out DNA. The sample table gives about 130,000 distinct CDR3 sequences. The ten largest clonotypes hold 1% to 1.5% of the sample. The sample was blood. These receptors originate from a human donor with ulcerative colitis or Crohn's disease, or a healthy co-twin of an affected twin (not recorded which).

The CDR3 spells CSVSAVGGRSGELFF. This chain uses TRBV29-1 with TRBJ2-2; as DNA is missing, the TRBD1 call by TCRdb cannot be tested. CDR1 SQVTM and CDR2 ANQGSEA come from the germline V gene. This CDR3 has 15 residues.

The chain is built from TRBV4-2 and TRBJ2-7; without DNA, the TCRdb call of TRBD1 cannot be checked. The CDR3 length is 16 residues. Germline V gene data show CDR1 as LGHNA and CDR2 as YNFKEQ. The CDR3 region is CASSQGRADRRWEQYF.

This chain joins TRBV29-1 and TRBJ1-6; lacking DNA, the TRBD1 call made by TCRdb goes unchecked. The CDR3 totals 13 residues. Per germline, CDR1 SQVTM and CDR2 ANQGSEA. The CDR3 reads CSVEIGGNSPLHF.

The V gene is TRBV7-2, the J gene TRBJ1-4. Germline CDR1 and CDR2: SGHTA and FQGNSA. The CDR3 totals 16 residues. The CDR3 protein is CASSLTGRRLNEKLFF.

The V gene is TRBV6-2 or TRBV6-3, the J gene TRBJ2-1; with no DNA, the TCRdb D assignment of TRBD1 cannot be verified. This CDR3 region has 14 residues. CDR1 MNHEY and CDR2 SVGEGT come from the germline V gene. The CDR3 loop reads CASRLGRNYNEQFF.

The V call is TRBV20-1, the J call TRBJ2-3; TCRdb lists TRBD2, though no DNA is available to test this call. The CDR3 has 13 amino acids. Per the germline V gene, CDR1 is DFQATT and CDR2 is SNEGSKA (reference sequence). CDR3 residues: CSGAGGPSDTQYF.

The chain employs TRBV5-1 and TRBJ2-3. The V gene's germline CDR1 is SGHRS and CDR2 YFSETQ. The CDR3 length is 13 residues. CDR3 amino acids: CAGSAYSTDTQYF. The entire variable domain, with the rest obtained from reference TRBV5-1 and TRBJ2-3, is as follows: KAGVTQTPRYLIKTRGQQVTLSCSPISGHRSVSWYQQTPGQGLQFLFEYFSETQRNKGNFPGRFSGRQFSNSRSEMNVSTLELGDSALYLCAGSAYSTDTQYFGPGTRLTVL.

V is TRBV6-5 and J is TRBJ1-1; the D gene TCRdb calls, TRBD1, cannot be checked with no DNA. Germline-derived CDR1 and CDR2 are MNHEY and SVGAGI. CDR3 length: 15 residues. The chain's CDR3 is CASSYFGQGGTEAFF.

V gene TRBV3-1 combines with J gene TRBJ1-5; TCRdb gives TRBD1 as the D gene, but with no DNA this cannot be confirmed. Germline V gene data show CDR1 as LGHDT and CDR2 as YNNKEL (reference sequence). The CDR3 runs to 18 residues. This chain's CDR3 is CASSQEAARTGVHQPQHF.

The rearrangement joins TRBV19 to TRBJ1-1; TCRdb selects TRBD1, and the lack of DNA leaves this call unchecked. Germline CDR1 is LNHDA and CDR2 is SQIVND (reference sequence). This CDR3 contains 12 residues. The CDR3 is CACRDGGAEAFF.

The rearrangement joins TRBV29-1 to TRBJ2-7; TCRdb reports TRBD2, a call that lacks DNA to check it against. CDR3 length: 13 amino acids. Germline lookup yields CDR1 SQVTM and CDR2 ANQGSEA. CDR3 region: CSVLRLAGGEQYF.

V gene TRBV20-1 combines with J gene TRBJ2-3; TCRdb returns TRBD2, unconfirmable since there is no DNA. The CDR3 loop spans 18 amino acids. Germline lookup yields CDR1 DFQATT and CDR2 SNEGSKA (reference sequence). CDR3 sequence reads: CSALGTSGRARGEDTQYF.

The CDR3: CASSFGLAGPQETQYF. This chain connects TRBV11-2 to TRBJ2-5; with no DNA, the TCRdb D assignment of TRBD2 cannot be verified. The CDR3 runs 16 residues. Germline CDR1 reads SGHAT; CDR2 reads FQNNGV. Full variable domain (rest looked up from reference TRBV11-2 and TRBJ2-5): EAGVAQSPRYKIIEKRQSVAFWCNPISGHATLYWYQQILGQGPKLLIQFQNNGVVDDSQLPKDRFSAERLKGVDSTLKIQPAKLEDSAVYLCASSFGLAGPQETQYFGPGTRLLVL.

The chain employs TRBV5-1 and TRBJ1-3; without DNA, the TCRdb call of TRBD1 cannot be checked. Germline CDR1 reads SGHRS; CDR2 reads YFSETQ. This CDR3 region has 13 residues. The CDR3 reads CASSPDRANTIYF.

V and J are TRBV27 and TRBJ1-4. This CDR3 is built from 13 residues. Looked up from germline, CDR1 is MNHEY and CDR2 is SMNVEV (reference sequence). This chain's CDR3 is CASTVILGEKLFF.

This chain joins TRBV20-1 and TRBJ1-1. In germline, CDR1 is DFQATT, CDR2 SNEGSKA (reference sequence). CDR3 length: 11 residues. This CDR3 is CSATLDTEAFF.

The gene calls are TRBV7-2 and TRBJ2-1; checking the TCRdb D call of TRBD2 is not possible without DNA. The CDR3 runs 11 residues. Germline lookup yields CDR1 SGHTA and CDR2 FQGNSA. CDR3 in amino acids: CASSSAGEQFF.

V gene TRBV28 combines with J gene TRBJ2-7; TCRdb names TRBD1, which stays unverified in the absence of DNA. Germline V CDR1 and CDR2: MDHEN, SYDVKM. The CDR3 sequence is 13 residues long. This CDR3 reads CASRRAGVYEQYF.

This chain uses TRBV20-1 with TRBJ1-2; TCRdb proposes TRBD1, but this gene call is untestable without DNA. Germline V gene data show CDR1 as DFQATT and CDR2 as SNEGSKA (reference sequence). The CDR3 length is 12 residues. The CDR3 spells CSAAGQGYGYTF.

The chain recombines TRBV14 with TRBJ2-2; TCRdb's D gene call, TRBD2, goes unchecked for lack of DNA. In germline, CDR1 is SGHDN, CDR2 FVKESK. The CDR3 runs to 20 residues. The CDR3 loop reads CASSQDLDFLAGANTGELFF.

The V gene is TRBV10-2, the J gene TRBJ2-1; TCRdb's D gene call, TRBD2, goes unchecked for lack of DNA. CDR3 length equals 15 residues. CDR1 and CDR2 from the germline V gene are WSHSY and SAAADI. The CDR3 reads CASSESGVAGGEQFF.

The chain employs TRBV27 and TRBJ1-5. The CDR3 length is 13 residues. CDR1 is MNHEY, CDR2 SMNVEV, per germline (reference sequence). CDR3 in amino acids: CASRLNRNQPQHF.

This chain connects TRBV4-2 to TRBJ1-3; the D gene TCRdb calls, TRBD1, cannot be checked with no DNA. CDR3 length: 17 amino acids. Germline V lookup: CDR1 LGHNA, CDR2 YNFKEQ. CDR3: CASSPRTGGASGNTIYF.

This chain joins TRBV28 and TRBJ1-5. Germline V gene sequence: CDR1 MDHEN, CDR2 SYDVKM. CDR3 length: 15 amino acids. The CDR3 loop reads CASSLRAAPNQPQHF.

The V call is TRBV7-2, the J call TRBJ1-5; TCRdb's D call of TRBD1 is untestable without DNA. CDR1 and CDR2 (germline): SGHTA, FQGNSA. CDR3 size: 15 residues. The CDR3 reads CASSLVIGGEQPQHF.

The CDR3 region is CASSPRDNEQFF. The chain uses TRBV6-6 and TRBJ2-1; with no DNA, the TCRdb D assignment of TRBD1 cannot be verified. The CDR3 is made up of 12 amino acids. Germline values: CDR1 MNHNY, CDR2 SVGAGI (reference sequence).

The chain's CDR3 is CASRLRQGSGEQYF. The chain recombines TRBV12-2 with TRBJ2-7; absent DNA, TCRdb's TRBD1 call cannot be checked. TRBV12-2 is assigned pseudogene status. This CDR3 has 14 amino acids.

J is TRBJ2-1 and V is TRBV27; there is no DNA to check the TCRdb D call of TRBD2. Germline CDR1 and CDR2: MNHEY and SMNVEV (reference sequence). The CDR3 covers 15 residues. This CDR3 reads CASSIRERGYNEQFF.

The chain carries TRBV20-1 and TRBJ2-1; TCRdb reports TRBD1, a call that lacks DNA to check it against. This CDR3 spans 17 amino acids. Germline V gene sequence: CDR1 DFQATT, CDR2 SNEGSKA (reference sequence). The chain's CDR3 is CSAPWLGGGSSYNEQFF.

The chain joins TRBV5-1 to TRBJ2-7; TCRdb picks TRBD2, but there is no DNA to check that call. The germline V gene encodes CDR1 SGHRS and CDR2 YFSETQ. This CDR3 spans 13 amino acids. This CDR3 reads CASSWTSGNEQYF.

The chain is built from TRBV5-6 and TRBJ1-5; absent DNA, TCRdb's TRBD1 call cannot be checked. CDR1 is SGHDT, CDR2 YYEEEE, per germline. The CDR3 runs 15 residues. This chain's CDR3 is CASSRMDRLHQPQHF.

The rearrangement uses TRBV3-1 and TRBJ1-3; without DNA, the TCRdb call of TRBD1 cannot be checked. Germline V CDR1 and CDR2: LGHDT, YNNKEL (reference sequence). The CDR3 consists of 16 residues. The CDR3 sequence is CASSQGRASSGNTIYF.